This entry concerns a single T cell receptor (beta chain). This record comes from a study of T cell clonotyping in hematopoietic cell transplantation. Libraries were prepared by immunoSEQ multiplex PCR; TCRdb keeps only in-frame clonotypes and omits some of them. The data show just under 3,000 clones, approximately 84% seen once. Trimming took 3 bases from V and 4 from J, leaving 10 bases between them. The CDR3 sequence is 14 residues long. Germline V gives CDR1 LNHDA, CDR2 SQIVND (reference sequence). Sample: peripheral blood mononuclear cells, taken 30 days after allogeneic stem cell transplant. This sequence was found in a male patient aged 55 to 69 who had an allogeneic stem cell transplant, so T cells may come from the graft donor. Some clones in this sample may be carry-over from other donors' samples. The chain is built from TRBV19 and TRBJ2-1; D not resolved. The chain's CDR3 is CASSIRAEYNEQFF. CDR3 DNA sequence: TGTGCCAGTAGTATTCGGGCAGAGTACAATGAGCAGTTCTTC.